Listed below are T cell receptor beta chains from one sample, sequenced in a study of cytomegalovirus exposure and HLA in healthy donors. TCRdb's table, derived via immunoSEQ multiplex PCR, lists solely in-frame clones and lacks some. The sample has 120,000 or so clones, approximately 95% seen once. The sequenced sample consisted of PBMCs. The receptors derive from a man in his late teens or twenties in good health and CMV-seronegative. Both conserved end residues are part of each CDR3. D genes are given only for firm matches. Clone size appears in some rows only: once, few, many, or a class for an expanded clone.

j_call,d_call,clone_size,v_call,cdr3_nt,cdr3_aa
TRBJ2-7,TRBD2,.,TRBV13,TGTGCCAGCAGCTTAGGAGGCGGGAGCTCCTACGAGCAGTACTTC,CASSLGGGSSYEQYF
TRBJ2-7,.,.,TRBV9,TGTGCCAGCAGCGGCCGAGGGGGAGCCGCACTCTTCTACGAGCAGTACTTC,CASSGRGGAALFYEQYF
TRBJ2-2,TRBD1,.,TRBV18,TGTGCCAGCCCCGCAGGGACAGGGACTACGAACACCGGGGAGCTGTTTTTT,CASPAGTGTTNTGELFF
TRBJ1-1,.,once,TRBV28,TGTGCCAGCAGTTTCAGGGGACACACTGAAGCTTTCTTT,CASSFRGHTEAFF
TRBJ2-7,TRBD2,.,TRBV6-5,TGTGCCAGCAGTTACTCAACTAGCGGGACCTCCTACGAGCAGTACTTC,CASSYSTSGTSYEQYF
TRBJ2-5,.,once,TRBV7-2,TGTGCCAGCAGCCAGGGGAGAGAACAAGAGACCCAGTACTTC,CASSQGREQETQYF
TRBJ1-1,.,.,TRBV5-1,TGCGCCAGCAGCCCCCATGACAGGTCAAACACTGAAGCTTTCTTT,CASSPHDRSNTEAFF
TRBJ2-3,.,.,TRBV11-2,TGTGCCAGCAGCTTATGGTCGTCCCCTGAGGGAGATACGCAGTATTTT,CASSLWSSPEGDTQYF
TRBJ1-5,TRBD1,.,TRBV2,TGTGGACAGGGTTACAATCAGCCCCAGCATTTT,CGQGYNQPQHF
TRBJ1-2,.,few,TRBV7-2,TGTGCCAGCAGACCAGGGCCAGCTAACTATGGCTACACCTTC,CASRPGPANYGYTF
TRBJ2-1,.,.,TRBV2,TGTGCCAGCAGTGAAGCCTACGGAAGGGGGCAGTTCTTC,CASSEAYGRGQFF
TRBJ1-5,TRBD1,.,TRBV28,TGTGCCAGCAGTCACCTGACAGGGGGCGCCGGGGGCAATCAGCCCCAGCATTTT,CASSHLTGGAGGNQPQHF
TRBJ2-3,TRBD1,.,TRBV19,TGTGCCAGTAGTGAGGGGACAGGGGGCGCCGATACGCAGTATTTT,CASSEGTGGADTQYF
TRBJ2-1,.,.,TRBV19,TGTGCCAGTAGTGTCTCGACACTGAGCTCCTACAATGAGCAGTTCTTC,CASSVSTLSSYNEQFF
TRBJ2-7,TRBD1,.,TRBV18,TGTGCCAGCTCACCACAGGGGACAGGGGGAAATTACGAGCAGTACTTC,CASSPQGTGGNYEQYF
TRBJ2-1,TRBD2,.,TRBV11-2,TGTGCCAGCAGCTCGGGACTAGCGGGAGCCTACAATGAGCAGTTCTTC,CASSSGLAGAYNEQFF
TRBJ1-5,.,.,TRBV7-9,TGTGCCAGCAGCCAGCGTCAGCCCCAGCATTTT,CASSQRQPQHF
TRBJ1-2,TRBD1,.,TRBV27,TGTGCCAGCAGTGCCACAGGGGGGTATGGCTACACCTTC,CASSATGGYGYTF
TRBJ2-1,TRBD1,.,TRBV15,TGTGCCACCAGCAGAACCCGACCCGGGACAGCTAAAAATGAGCAGTTCTTC,CATSRTRPGTAKNEQFF
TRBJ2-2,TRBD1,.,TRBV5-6,TGTGCCAGCAGCTACGTTGACAGGGGGCGCGTCGGGGAGCTGTTTTTT,CASSYVDRGRVGELFF
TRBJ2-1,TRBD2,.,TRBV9,TGTGCCAGCAGCTCCCTGACTAGCGTGAACTACAATGAGCAGTTCTTC,CASSSLTSVNYNEQFF
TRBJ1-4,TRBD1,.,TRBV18,TGTGCCAGCTCACCAAACAGGGGGTCGGGGGAAAAACTGTTTTTT,CASSPNRGSGEKLFF
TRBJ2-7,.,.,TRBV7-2,TGTGCCAGCGGCTTCGGAAGCGGTAGCGGCTACGAGCAGTACTTC,CASGFGSGSGYEQYF
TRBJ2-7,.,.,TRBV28,TGTGCCAGCAGCCCCCAGGGTTTAGTCTACGAGCAGTACTTC,CASSPQGLVYEQYF
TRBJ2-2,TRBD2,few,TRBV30,TGTGCCTGCCTGGGACTAGCGGGAACGAACACCGGGGAGCTGTTTTTT,CACLGLAGTNTGELFF
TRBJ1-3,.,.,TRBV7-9,TGTGCCAGCAGCCACGGTCTGCGCTCGATTTTCTCTGGAAACACCATATATTTT,CASSHGLRSIFSGNTIYF
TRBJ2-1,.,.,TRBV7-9,TGTGCCAGCAGTCACAGGGCTCGGAATGAGCAGTTCTTC,CASSHRARNEQFF
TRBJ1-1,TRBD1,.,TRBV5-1,TGCGCCAGCAGCCCCGACAGGGCAAAGAGAGGAGCTTTCTTT,CASSPDRAKRGAFF
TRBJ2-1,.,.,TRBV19,TGTGCCAGTAGTCCTAGGGCGACGGGGTCCTACAATGAGCAGTTCTTC,CASSPRATGSYNEQFF
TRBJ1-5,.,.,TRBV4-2,TGTGCCAGCAGCCGAGAAGGGGTTCAGCCCCAGCATTTT,CASSREGVQPQHF
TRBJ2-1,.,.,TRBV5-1,TGCGCCAGCAGCTTGGCCTGGGAAGGGGGCTACAATGAGCAGTTCTTC,CASSLAWEGGYNEQFF
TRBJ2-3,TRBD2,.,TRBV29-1,TGCAGCGTTGCCCGTAGACTAGCGAATACGCAGTATTTT,CSVARRLANTQYF
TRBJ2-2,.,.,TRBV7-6,TGTGCCAGCAGTGGTAGGGGAGGTTCGAACACCGGGGAGCTGTTTTTT,CASSGRGGSNTGELFF
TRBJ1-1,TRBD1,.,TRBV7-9,TGTGCCAGCAGCTTGTCAGACAGGGGAGCTTTCTTT,CASSLSDRGAFF
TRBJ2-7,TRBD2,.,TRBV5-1,TGCGCCAGCAGCTTGTCAGAGCTAGCGGGAGTAAAAAACGAGCAGTACTTC,CASSLSELAGVKNEQYF
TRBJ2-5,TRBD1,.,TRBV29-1,TGCAGCGTTGGGACAGGGGGCATGGAGACCCAGTACTTC,CSVGTGGMETQYF
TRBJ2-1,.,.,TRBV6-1,TGTGCCAGCAGTGAATCGACCGGGACACCCCACAATGAGCAGTTCTTC,CASSESTGTPHNEQFF
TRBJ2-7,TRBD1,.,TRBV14,TGTGCCAGCAGCCAGTCTACCGGGACAGGGTCTTCCGAGCAGTACTTC,CASSQSTGTGSSEQYF
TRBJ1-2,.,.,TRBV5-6,TGTGCCAGCAGTATCTACGGTTTTAACTATGGCTACACCTTC,CASSIYGFNYGYTF
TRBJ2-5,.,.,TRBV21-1,TGTGCCAGGATCTCCGGGGAAGTAGAAGAGACCCAGTACTTC,CARISGEVEETQYF
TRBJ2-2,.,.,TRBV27,TGTGCCAGCAGTTTGGGGGGACAGTACCCCGGGGAGCTGTTTTTT,CASSLGGQYPGELFF
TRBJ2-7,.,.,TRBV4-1,TGCGCCAGCAGCCGGACAGACATCAGCTCCTACGAGCAGTACTTC,CASSRTDISSYEQYF
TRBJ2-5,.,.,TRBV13,TGTGCCAGCAGTTCTCCTCGAGAGACCCAGTACTTC,CASSSPRETQYF
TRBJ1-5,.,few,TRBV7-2,TGTGCCAGCAGCTTAGTAGGGGAGGCGGTGGCTCAGCCCCAGCATTTT,CASSLVGEAVAQPQHF
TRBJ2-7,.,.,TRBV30,TGTGCCGGGGCACAGGGTTCGGGCGAGCAGTACTTC,CAGAQGSGEQYF
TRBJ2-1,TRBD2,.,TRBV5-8,TGTGCCAGCAGCTCTAGCGGGAGTTGGTCCTACAATGAGCAGTTCTTC,CASSSSGSWSYNEQFF
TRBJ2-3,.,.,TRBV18,TGTGCCAGCTCACCGGAGACAGGAACAGATACGCAGTATTTT,CASSPETGTDTQYF
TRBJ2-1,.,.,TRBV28,TGTGCCAGCAGTTTATTGGGTCAGGGGAGGGATGAGCAGTTCTTC,CASSLLGQGRDEQFF
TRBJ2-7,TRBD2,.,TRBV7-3,TGTGCCAGCAGCCCCAGCGCGGGGGTCGGGCAGTACTTC,CASSPSAGVGQYF
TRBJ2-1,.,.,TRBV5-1,TGCGCCAGCAGCTTGGCGGCAGGGCTATACAATGAGCAGTTCTTC,CASSLAAGLYNEQFF
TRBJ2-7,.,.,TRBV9,TGTGCCAGCAGCGTAGATGGGGGGAGGGAGCAGTACTTC,CASSVDGGREQYF